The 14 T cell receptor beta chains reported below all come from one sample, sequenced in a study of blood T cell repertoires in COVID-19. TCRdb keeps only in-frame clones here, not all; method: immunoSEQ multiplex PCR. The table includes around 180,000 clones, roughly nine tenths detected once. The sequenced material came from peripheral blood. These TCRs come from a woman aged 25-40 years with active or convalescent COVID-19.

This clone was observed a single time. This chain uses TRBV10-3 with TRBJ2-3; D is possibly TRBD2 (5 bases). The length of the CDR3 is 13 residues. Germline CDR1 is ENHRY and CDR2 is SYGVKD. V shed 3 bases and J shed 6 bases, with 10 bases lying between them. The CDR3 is CAISEGLPDTQYF. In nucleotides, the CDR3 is TGTGCCATCAGTGAAGGACTTCCCGATACGCAGTATTTT.

The CDR3 sequence is CASSRGVGDSTSGTEAFF. CDR3 coding DNA: TGTGCCAGCAGCCGGGGAGTGGGCGATTCAACCTCGGGCACTGAAGCTTTCTTT. The rearrangement uses TRBV5-4 and TRBJ1-1, with unresolved D. Trimming took off 4 bases at V and 4 bases at J, with 26 bases between the two ends. Looked up from germline, CDR1 is SGHNT and CDR2 is YYREEE (reference sequence). The CDR3 is 18 residues long.

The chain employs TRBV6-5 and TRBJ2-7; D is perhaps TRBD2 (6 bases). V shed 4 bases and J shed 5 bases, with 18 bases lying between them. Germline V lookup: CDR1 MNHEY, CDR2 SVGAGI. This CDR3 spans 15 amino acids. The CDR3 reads CASSLAGSGSHEQYF. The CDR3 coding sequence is TGTGCCAGCAGTTTGGCGGGATCCGGATCCCACGAGCAGTACTTC.

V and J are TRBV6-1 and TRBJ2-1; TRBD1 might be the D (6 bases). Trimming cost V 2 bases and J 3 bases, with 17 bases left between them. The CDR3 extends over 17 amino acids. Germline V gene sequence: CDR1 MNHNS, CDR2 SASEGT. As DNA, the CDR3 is TGTGCCAGCAGTGAAAAGGGGTCCGGGACACTCTACAATGAGCAGTTCTTC. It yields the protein CASSEKGSGTLYNEQFF.

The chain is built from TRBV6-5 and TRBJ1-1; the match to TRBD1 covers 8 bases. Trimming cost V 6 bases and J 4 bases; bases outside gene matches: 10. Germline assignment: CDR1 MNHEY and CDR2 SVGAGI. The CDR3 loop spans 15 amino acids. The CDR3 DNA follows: TGTGCCAGCAGCTACGACAGGGGAGGGTCCACTGAAGCTTTCTTT. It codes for CASSYDRGGSTEAFF.

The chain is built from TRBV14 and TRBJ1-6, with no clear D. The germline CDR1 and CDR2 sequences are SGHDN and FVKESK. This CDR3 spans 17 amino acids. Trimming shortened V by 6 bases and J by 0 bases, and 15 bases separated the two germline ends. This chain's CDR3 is CASSPSPGSSYNSPLHF. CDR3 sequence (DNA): TGTGCCAGCAGTCCCTCTCCGGGGAGCTCCTATAATTCACCCCTCCACTTT.

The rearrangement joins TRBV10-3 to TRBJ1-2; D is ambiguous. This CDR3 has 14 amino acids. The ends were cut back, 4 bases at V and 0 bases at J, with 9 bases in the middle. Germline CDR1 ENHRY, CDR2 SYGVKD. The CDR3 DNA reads TGTGCCATCAGTGTGACAAGTACTAACTATGGCTACACCTTC. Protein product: CAISVTSTNYGYTF.

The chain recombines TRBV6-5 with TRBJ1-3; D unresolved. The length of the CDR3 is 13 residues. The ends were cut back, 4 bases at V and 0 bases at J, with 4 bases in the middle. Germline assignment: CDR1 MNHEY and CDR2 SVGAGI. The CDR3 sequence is CASSLLSGNTIYF. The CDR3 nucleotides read TGTGCCAGCAGTTTACTCTCTGGAAACACCATATATTTT.

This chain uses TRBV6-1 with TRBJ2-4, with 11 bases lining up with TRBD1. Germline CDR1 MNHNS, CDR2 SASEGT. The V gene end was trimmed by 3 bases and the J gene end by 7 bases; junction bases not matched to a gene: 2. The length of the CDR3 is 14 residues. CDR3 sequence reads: CASSEWDRGNIQYF. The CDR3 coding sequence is TGTGCCAGCAGTGAGTGGGACAGGGGGAACATTCAGTACTTC.

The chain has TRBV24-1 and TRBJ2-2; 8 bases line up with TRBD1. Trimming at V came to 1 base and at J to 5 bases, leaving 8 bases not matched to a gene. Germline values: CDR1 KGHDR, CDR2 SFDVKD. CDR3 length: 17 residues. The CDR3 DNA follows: TGTGCCACCAGTGATTTACTGGGGCAGGGGGCAACCGGGGAGCTGTTTTTT. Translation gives CATSDLLGQGATGELFF.

CDR3 coding DNA: TGTGCCAGCAGTTACGGGGGGGAGAACACCGGGGAGCTGTTTTTT. Translation gives CASSYGGENTGELFF. The rearrangement links TRBV6-5 to TRBJ2-2, with TRBD2 matching 7 bases. With 2 bases clipped from V and 1 base from J, the junction kept 1 base outside the gene matches. Germline V gene lookup returns CDR1 MNHEY and CDR2 SVGAGI. The CDR3 is 15 residues long.

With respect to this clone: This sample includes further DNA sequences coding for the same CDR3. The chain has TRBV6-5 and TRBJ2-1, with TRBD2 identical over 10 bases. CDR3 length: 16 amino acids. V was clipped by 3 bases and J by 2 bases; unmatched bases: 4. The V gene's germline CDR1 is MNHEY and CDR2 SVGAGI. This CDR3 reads CASSYSGGPPYNEQFF. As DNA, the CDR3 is TGTGCCAGCAGTTATAGCGGGGGGCCACCCTACAATGAGCAGTTCTTC.

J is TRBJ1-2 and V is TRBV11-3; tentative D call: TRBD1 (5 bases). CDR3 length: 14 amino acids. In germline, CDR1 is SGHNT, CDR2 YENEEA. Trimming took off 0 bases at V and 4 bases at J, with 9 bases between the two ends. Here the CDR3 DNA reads TGTGCCAGCAGCTTAGAGGGGGGTGTCTATGGCTACACCTTC. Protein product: CASSLEGGVYGYTF.

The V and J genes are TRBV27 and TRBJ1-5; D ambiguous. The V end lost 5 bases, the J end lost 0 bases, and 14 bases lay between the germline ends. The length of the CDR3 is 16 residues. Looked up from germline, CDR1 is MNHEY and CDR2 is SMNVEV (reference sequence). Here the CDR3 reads CASSPREPYSNQPQHF. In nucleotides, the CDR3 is TGTGCCAGCAGTCCGCGGGAACCTTATAGCAATCAGCCCCAGCATTTT.